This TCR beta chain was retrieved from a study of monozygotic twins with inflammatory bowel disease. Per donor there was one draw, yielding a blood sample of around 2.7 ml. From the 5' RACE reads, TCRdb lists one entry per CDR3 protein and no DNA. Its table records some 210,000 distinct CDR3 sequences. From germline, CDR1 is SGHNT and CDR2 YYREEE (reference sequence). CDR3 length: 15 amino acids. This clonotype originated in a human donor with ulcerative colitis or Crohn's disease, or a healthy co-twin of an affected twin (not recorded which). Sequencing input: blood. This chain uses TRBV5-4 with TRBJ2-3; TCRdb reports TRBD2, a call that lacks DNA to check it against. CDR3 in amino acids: CASSPIAGGGNTQYF.